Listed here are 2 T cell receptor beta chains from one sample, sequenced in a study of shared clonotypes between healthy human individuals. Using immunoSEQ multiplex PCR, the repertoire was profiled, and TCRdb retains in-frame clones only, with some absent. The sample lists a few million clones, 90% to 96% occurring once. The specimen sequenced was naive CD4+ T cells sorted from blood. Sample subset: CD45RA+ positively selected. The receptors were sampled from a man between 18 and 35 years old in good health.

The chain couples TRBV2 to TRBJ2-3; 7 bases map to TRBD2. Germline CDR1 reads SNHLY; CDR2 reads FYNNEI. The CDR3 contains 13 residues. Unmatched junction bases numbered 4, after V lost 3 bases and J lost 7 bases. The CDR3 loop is CASSEWGGYTQYF. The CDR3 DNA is TGTGCCAGCAGTGAGTGGGGGGGATATACGCAGTATTTT.

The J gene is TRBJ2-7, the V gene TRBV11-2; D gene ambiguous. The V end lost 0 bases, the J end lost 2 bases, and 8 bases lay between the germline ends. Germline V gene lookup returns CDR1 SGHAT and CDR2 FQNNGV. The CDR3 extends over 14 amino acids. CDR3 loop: CASSLEHGPYEQYF. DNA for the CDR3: TGTGCCAGCAGCTTAGAACACGGGCCCTACGAGCAGTACTTC.